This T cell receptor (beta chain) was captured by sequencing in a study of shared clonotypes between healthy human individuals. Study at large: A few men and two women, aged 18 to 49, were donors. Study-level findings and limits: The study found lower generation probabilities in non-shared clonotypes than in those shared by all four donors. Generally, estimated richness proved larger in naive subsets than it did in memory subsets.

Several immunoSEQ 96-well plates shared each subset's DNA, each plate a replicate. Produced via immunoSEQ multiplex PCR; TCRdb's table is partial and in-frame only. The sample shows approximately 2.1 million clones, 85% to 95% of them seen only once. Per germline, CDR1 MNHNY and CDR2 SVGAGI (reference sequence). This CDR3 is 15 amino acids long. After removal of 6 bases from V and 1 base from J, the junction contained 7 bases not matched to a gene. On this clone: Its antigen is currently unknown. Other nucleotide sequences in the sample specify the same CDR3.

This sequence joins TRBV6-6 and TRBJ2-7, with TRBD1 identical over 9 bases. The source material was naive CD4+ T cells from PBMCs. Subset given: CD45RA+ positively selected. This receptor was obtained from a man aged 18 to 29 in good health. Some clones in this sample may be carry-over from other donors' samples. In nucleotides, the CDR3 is TGTGCCAGCAGAATGACAGGGGGGGGTTCCTACGAGCAGTACTTC. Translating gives CASRMTGGGSYEQYF.